Presented here are 10 T cell receptor beta chains from one specimen sequenced in a study of T cell responses to AZD1222 COVID-19 vaccine. The table came from immunoSEQ multiplex PCR; TCRdb's copy has only in-frame clones and leaves some out. The repertoire consists of about 220,000 clones, with about 93% occurring once and the leading ten covering roughly 1%. This specimen consisted of peripheral blood, obtained on day 0 of MenACWY control vaccination. The source of these receptors is an adult in good health.

J is TRBJ1-1 and V is TRBV27; maybe TRBD1 (6 bases). The CDR3 is made up of 13 amino acids. Germline V gene lookup returns CDR1 MNHEY and CDR2 SMNVEV (reference sequence). V lost 4 bases to trimming and J lost 7 bases, with 13 bases between them. CDR3 protein: CASSSIGQIEAFF. For the CDR3, the DNA is TGTGCCAGCAGTTCCATCGGACAGATTGAAGCTTTCTTT.

The genes are TRBV28 and TRBJ1-4; D is perhaps TRBD1 (5 bases). In germline, CDR1 is MDHEN, CDR2 SYDVKM. V shed 7 bases and J shed 10 bases, with 19 bases lying between them. The length of the CDR3 is 14 residues. DNA for the CDR3: TGTGCCAGCACCCCACCGCGGGGGGTTCGAAAACTGTTTTTT. Translation: CASTPPRGVRKLFF.

The chain links TRBV19 to TRBJ1-1; D might be TRBD1 (5 bases). Deletions cut 6 bases from V and 1 base from J, with 18 bases between. This CDR3 is 16 amino acids long. CDR1 and CDR2 from the germline V gene are LNHDA and SQIVND (reference sequence). The CDR3 nucleotides are TGTGCCAGTAGATTTCTCCGGGCAGGGAGGAACACTGAAGCTTTCTTT. Residues: CASRFLRAGRNTEAFF.

The chain couples TRBV3-1 (or the pseudogene TRBV3-2) to TRBJ2-5, with a tentative D call TRBD1 (6 bases). The CDR3 has 17 amino acids. Germline V CDR1 and CDR2: LGHDT, YNNKEL (reference sequence). The ends were cut back, 4 bases at V and 1 base at J, with 19 bases in the middle. The CDR3 nucleotides are TGTGCCAGCAGCCCCTCCGCCCGACACAGGGTCCAAGAGACCCAGTACTTC. It is translated as CASSPSARHRVQETQYF.

The chain combines TRBV6-5 with TRBJ2-1; no reliable D call. Trimming left V 2 bases short and J 15 bases short, with 11 bases between. CDR1 is MNHEY, CDR2 SVGAGI, per germline. This CDR3 contains 11 residues. CDR3 DNA sequence: TGTGCCAGCAGTTACGGGAACTCGGCGTTCTTC. Encoded protein: CASSYGNSAFF.

This clone was seen a single time. This chain connects TRBV27 to TRBJ2-5; 7 positions agree with TRBD2. V dropped 3 bases and J dropped 2; count of bases not matched to a gene: 3. The CDR3 has 14 amino acids. Germline assignment: CDR1 MNHEY and CDR2 SMNVEV (reference sequence). This CDR3 reads CASSFWRGQETQYF. The CDR3 nucleotides read TGTGCCAGCAGTTTCTGGCGGGGGCAAGAGACCCAGTACTTC.

V usage is TRBV4-1 and J usage is TRBJ2-5; unclear D gene. Germline CDR1 reads MGHRA; CDR2 reads YSYEKL. This CDR3 is built from 15 residues. The ends were cut back, 1 base at V and 1 base at J, with 10 bases in the middle. The CDR3 sequence is CASSQVRSTQETQYF. The CDR3 DNA sequence: TGCGCCAGCAGCCAAGTTCGGAGTACCCAAGAGACCCAGTACTTC.

V is TRBV6-5 and J is TRBJ1-1; D uncertain. The V end was cut by 5 bases, the J end by 5 bases, with 18 bases between. Germline CDR1 and CDR2: MNHEY and SVGAGI. The CDR3 sequence is 15 residues long. CDR3 nucleotide sequence: TGTGCCAGCAGTCCCCCACCCAGGATTTGGACTGAAGCTTTCTTT. Translation gives CASSPPPRIWTEAFF.

This chain joins TRBV30 and TRBJ1-1, with D hard to call. Deletions cut 3 bases from V and 8 bases from J, with 13 bases between. Germline V gene data show CDR1 as GTSNPN and CDR2 as SVGIG (reference sequence). The length of the CDR3 is 12 residues. The CDR3 protein is CAWSPWVPEAFF. Here the CDR3 DNA reads TGTGCCTGGAGCCCATGGGTACCAGAAGCTTTCTTT. Full variable domain (outside the CDR3, taken from reference TRBV30 and TRBJ1-1): SQTIHQWPATLVQPVGSPLSLECTVEGTSNPNLYWYRQAAGRGLQLLFYSVGIGQISSEVPQNLSASRPQDRQFILSSKKLLLSDSGFYLCAWSPWVPEAFFGQGTRLTVV.

The chain is built from TRBV2 and TRBJ1-1; possibly TRBD1 for D (5 bases). The germline gives CDR1 SNHLY, CDR2 FYNNEI. The CDR3 totals 16 residues. Trimming stripped 2 bases from V and 4 bases from J, with 17 bases between. CDR3 nucleotides: TGTGCCAGCAGTGAAAATTGGGGACTGGCGGGCACTGAAGCTTTCTTT. Protein product: CASSENWGLAGTEAFF.